The clone carrying this T cell receptor beta chain was seen a handful of times. Its antigen remains unidentified. These data come from a study of vaccination and CD4 T cells after COVID-19. Study overall: As a positive control, some control cultures were given a CEFX pool, while others were given an HIV-1 Nef pool or no peptide.

Specified treatment: roughly 11-day PBMC culture with coronavirus spike peptide pools or control peptides (ViraFEST assay). TCR sequencing followed the expansion of antigen-specific T cells with peptide pools in ViraFEST. Sequence data for DNA of cultured CD4+ T cells were generated by the Oncomine TCR Beta short-read assay. Via MiXCR, TCRdb re-called the PCR reads, giving one row per CDR3 protein. The sample shows fewer than 9,000 distinct CDR3 sequences, around 57% of them seen only once. The clonotype comes from a human donor who had recovered from COVID-19. Source material: CD4+ T cells from blood, cultured in vitro.

CDR3: CASSRPGTLRGYTF. CDR3 bases: TGCGCCAGCAGCCGTCCAGGGACCCTGAGGGGCTACACCTTC. The chain employs TRBV4-1 and TRBJ1-2; D perhaps matches TRBD1 (5 bases). The V end lost 4 bases, the J end lost 8 bases, and 17 bases lay between the germline ends. The CDR3 spans 14 residues. Per the germline V gene, CDR1 is MGHRA and CDR2 is YSYEKL.